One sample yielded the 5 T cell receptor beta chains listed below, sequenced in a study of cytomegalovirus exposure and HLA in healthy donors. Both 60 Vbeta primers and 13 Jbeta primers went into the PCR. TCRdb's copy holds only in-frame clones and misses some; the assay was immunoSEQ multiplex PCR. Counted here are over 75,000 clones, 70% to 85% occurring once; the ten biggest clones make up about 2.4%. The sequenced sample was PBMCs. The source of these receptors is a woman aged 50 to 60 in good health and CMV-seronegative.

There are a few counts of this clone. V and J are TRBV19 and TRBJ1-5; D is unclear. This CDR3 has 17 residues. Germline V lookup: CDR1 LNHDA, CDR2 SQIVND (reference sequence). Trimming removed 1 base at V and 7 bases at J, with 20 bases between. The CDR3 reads CASSIVGGFGSVQPQHF. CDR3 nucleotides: TGTGCCAGTAGTATAGTGGGAGGTTTTGGGAGCGTACAGCCCCAGCATTTT.

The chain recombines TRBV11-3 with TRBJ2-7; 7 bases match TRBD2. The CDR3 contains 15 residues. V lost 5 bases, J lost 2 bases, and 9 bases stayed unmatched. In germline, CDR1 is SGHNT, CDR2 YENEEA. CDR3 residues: CASSPGGSIPYEQYF. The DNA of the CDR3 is TGTGCCAGCAGCCCCGGCGGGAGTATTCCCTACGAGCAGTACTTC.

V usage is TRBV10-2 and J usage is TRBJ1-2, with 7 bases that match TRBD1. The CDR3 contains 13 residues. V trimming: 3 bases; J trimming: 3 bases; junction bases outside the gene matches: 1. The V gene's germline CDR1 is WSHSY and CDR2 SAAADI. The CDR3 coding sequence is TGCGCCAGCAGTGATGACAGGGACTATGGCTACACCTTC. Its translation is CASSDDRDYGYTF.

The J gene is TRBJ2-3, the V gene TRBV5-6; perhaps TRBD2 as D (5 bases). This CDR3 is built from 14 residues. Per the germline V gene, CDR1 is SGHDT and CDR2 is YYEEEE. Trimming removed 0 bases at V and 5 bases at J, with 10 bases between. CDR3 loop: CASSLGTSGDTQYF. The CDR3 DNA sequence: TGTGCCAGCAGCTTGGGAACTAGTGGAGATACGCAGTATTTT.

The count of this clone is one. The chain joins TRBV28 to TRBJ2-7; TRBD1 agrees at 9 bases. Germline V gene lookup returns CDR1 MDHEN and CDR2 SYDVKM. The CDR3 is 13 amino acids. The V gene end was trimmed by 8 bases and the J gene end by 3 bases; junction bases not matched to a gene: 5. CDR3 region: CASGRTGVYEQYF. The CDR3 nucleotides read TGTGCCAGCGGCCGGACAGGGGTCTACGAGCAGTACTTC.